A single sample is the source of the 18 T cell receptor beta chains below, sequenced in a study of T cells in Graves' hyperthyroidism and ophthalmopathy. Amplified regions were TCR beta CDR3 sequences from RNA transcripts. The study used the HTBI primer set for a first-round RT-PCR of the TCR CDR3. MiXCR, applied by TCRdb to the multiplex PCR reads, yields one record per CDR3 protein. Seen here are approximately 510,000 distinct CDR3 sequences, less than 25% observed once, and the top ten hold approximately 25%. The source material was blood. These receptors all stem from a young man with Graves' hyperthyroidism.

This clonotype came up a few times. The chain links TRBV12-3 or TRBV12-4 to TRBJ1-5; 9 bases line up with TRBD1. The junction had 6 bases not matched to a gene; V was cut back by 7 bases and J by 2 bases. CDR3 length equals 15 residues. The CDR3 region is CASISTGGGNQPQHF. The CDR3 DNA is TGTGCCAGCATTTCGACAGGGGGTGGCAATCAGCCCCAGCATTTT.

This clonotype was counted ten times or more. The gene calls are TRBV12-3 or TRBV12-4 and TRBJ1-2; 10 positions match TRBD1. J lost 8 bases, V lost 5 bases, and 8 bases had no gene match. The CDR3 has 14 amino acids. CDR3 in amino acids: CASSTTGQGFGYTF. The CDR3 bases are TGTGCCAGCAGTACTACGGGACAGGGGTTCGGCTACACCTTC.

The CDR3 spells CSARPTGGIETQYF. The CDR3, as DNA: TGCAGTGCTAGGCCGACAGGGGGTATCGAGACCCAGTACTTC. This sequence joins TRBV20-1 and TRBJ2-5; TRBD1 matches 9 bases. This CDR3 has 14 amino acids. Looked up from germline, CDR1 is DFQATT and CDR2 is SNEGSKA (reference sequence). Trimming at V came to 3 bases and at J to 5 bases, leaving 7 bases not matched to a gene.

This clonotype came up many times. The CDR3 coding sequence is TGTGCCAGCAGTTACTCGGGGACAGGGGCCTCTAACTATGGCTACACCTTC. It codes for CASSYSGTGASNYGYTF. The chain joins TRBV6-5 to TRBJ1-2; 10 bases align to TRBD1. The J segment lost 0 bases and the V segment lost 0 bases, leaving 4 bases of the junction unmatched. The CDR3 has 17 residues. Germline V lookup: CDR1 MNHEY, CDR2 SVGAGI.

In its sample, this clonotype was seen a few times. The chain is built from TRBV10-3 and TRBJ2-7, with D possibly matching TRBD2 (5 bases). Per germline, CDR1 ENHRY and CDR2 SYGVKD. CDR3 length: 14 amino acids. Trimming stripped 6 bases from V and 3 bases from J, with 15 bases between. The CDR3 sequence: CAIRPLGLNYEQYF. CDR3 sequence (DNA): TGTGCCATCAGACCCCTTGGACTGAACTACGAGCAGTACTTC.

The table lists this clonotype with many counts. The CDR3 DNA reads TGTGCCAGCAGTGAAGAGGGACAGGCAGTCCGAGGGACCCAGTACTTC. Protein: CASSEEGQAVRGTQYF. The V and J genes are TRBV6-1 and TRBJ2-5; TRBD1 matches at 8 bases. The CDR3 has 16 residues. V lost 1 base, J lost 7 bases, and 11 bases stayed unmatched. Germline values: CDR1 MNHNS, CDR2 SASEGT.

This clonotype was recorded many times. The V and J genes are TRBV29-1 and TRBJ2-7, with D uncertain. Trimming pared 1 base from V and 0 bases from J, leaving 7 bases between. This CDR3 has 13 amino acids. Germline assignment: CDR1 SQVTM and CDR2 ANQGSEA. CDR3 loop: CSVEGGNSYEQYF. Here the CDR3 DNA reads TGCAGCGTTGAAGGGGGTAACTCCTACGAGCAGTACTTC.

This clonotype was counted only a few times. This chain uses TRBV7-6 with TRBJ2-2; the D gene is possibly TRBD2 (6 bases). Per germline, CDR1 SGHVS and CDR2 FNYEAQ. V was shortened by 10 bases and J by 6 bases, with 27 bases between the two germline ends. The CDR3 has 17 amino acids. The CDR3 here is CATHLGGGIRRAGELFF. The CDR3 nucleotides are TGTGCCACCCACCTCGGAGGAGGGATCCGAAGGGCCGGGGAGCTGTTTTTT.

This clonotype has a count of ten or more. V and J are TRBV29-1 and TRBJ2-5; D possibly corresponds to TRBD1 (6 bases). Germline CDR1 SQVTM, CDR2 ANQGSEA. V lost 7 bases and J lost 1, with 13 bases in between. The CDR3 has 13 residues. The CDR3 DNA is TGCAGCGCGCGGACAGACGCCCAAGAGACCCAGTACTTC. Translated, it gives CSARTDAQETQYF.

The rearrangement links TRBV19 to TRBJ1-1, with 10 bases aligning to TRBD1. The V gene end was trimmed by 7 bases and the J gene end by 4 bases; junction bases not matched to a gene: 6. The germline gives CDR1 LNHDA, CDR2 SQIVND (reference sequence). The CDR3 runs 14 residues. CDR3 nucleotide sequence: TGTGCCAGTACCCCGACAGGGGGCTTCACTGAAGCTTTCTTT. This codes for CASTPTGGFTEAFF. Drawing the rest from reference TRBV19 and TRBJ1-1, the complete variable domain is DGGITQSPKYLFRKEGQNVTLSCEQNLNHDAMYWYRQDPGQGLRLIYYSQIVNDFQKGDIAEGYSVSREKKESFPLTVTSAQKNPTAFYLCASTPTGGFTEAFFGQGTRLTVV.

The table lists this clonotype with a few counts. V is TRBV6-1 and J is TRBJ1-5; 9 bases match TRBD1. Looked up from germline, CDR1 is MNHNS and CDR2 is SASEGT. After removal of 10 bases from V and 4 bases from J, the junction contained 8 bases not matched to a gene. The CDR3 is 14 residues long. The CDR3 nucleotides read TGTGCCACCTCCGAAGACAGGGGGAATCAGCCCCAGCATTTT. This sequence encodes CATSEDRGNQPQHF.

The chain links TRBV27 to TRBJ2-7; D might be TRBD2 (7 bases). V dropped 10 bases and J dropped 4 bases, with 17 bases sitting between them. Germline V gene data show CDR1 as MNHEY and CDR2 as SMNVEV (reference sequence). The CDR3 spans 13 residues. The CDR3, as DNA: TGTGCCACCATGGGGGGGGCTAGTTACGAGCAGTACTTC. Translated, it gives CATMGGASYEQYF.

The V and J genes are TRBV5-5 and TRBJ1-6; D remains unclear. Germline loops: CDR1 SGHKS, CDR2 YYEKEE (reference sequence). This CDR3 is built from 16 residues. V was shortened by 1 base and J by 5 bases, with 13 bases between the two germline ends. In DNA, the CDR3 is TGTGCCAGCAGCTTGCTTCGGCTCGAGAATAATTCACCCCTCCACTTT. Its translation: CASSLLRLENNSPLHF. The variable domain in full, completed from reference TRBV5-5 and TRBJ1-6, reads DAGVTQSPTHLIKTRGQQVTLRCSPISGHKSVSWYQQVLGQGPQFIFQYYEKEERGRGNFPDRFSARQFPNYSSELNVNALLLGDSALYLCASSLLRLENNSPLHFGNGTRLTVT.

The genes are TRBV28 and TRBJ2-2; D is unclear. Trimming shortened V by 3 bases and J by 4 bases, and 9 bases separated the two germline ends. The CDR3 has 14 residues. In germline, CDR1 is MDHEN, CDR2 SYDVKM. DNA for the CDR3: TGTGCCAGCAGTTTTTTCGGCGGCACCGGGGAGCTGTTTTTT. It specifies CASSFFGGTGELFF. The full variable domain, rest sourced from reference TRBV28 and TRBJ2-2, is DVKVTQSSRYLVKRTGEKVFLECVQDMDHENMFWYRQDPGLGLRLIYFSYDVKMKEKGDIPEGYSVSREKKERFSLILESASTNQTSMYLCASSFFGGTGELFFGEGSRLTVL.

The chain carries TRBV12-3 or TRBV12-4 and TRBJ1-5; the match to TRBD1 covers 7 bases. The V gene end was trimmed by 2 bases and the J gene end by 2 bases; junction bases not matched to a gene: 3. The length of the CDR3 is 15 residues. CDR3: CASSLRGPGNQPQHF. DNA for the CDR3: TGTGCCAGCAGTTTAAGGGGGCCGGGCAATCAGCCCCAGCATTTT.

A remark on this clonotype: One end of the junction varies from germline; a read error may be responsible. The CDR3 DNA is TGCGCCAGCAGCGAAGATCGTACTAGCAGGGAGACCCAGTACTTC. Translated, it gives CASSEDRTSRETQYF. V usage is TRBV4-1 and J usage is TRBJ2-5; tentatively, D is TRBD2 (6 bases). There are 15 residues in the CDR3. The germline V gene encodes CDR1 MGHRA and CDR2 YSYEKL.

The chain employs TRBV6-2 or TRBV6-3 and TRBJ2-7; D may match TRBD1 or TRBD2 (5 bases each). Between the trimmed V and J ends, which lost 8 bases and 0 bases, there was a span of 20 bases. CDR3 length equals 16 residues. The germline V gene encodes CDR1 MNHEY and CDR2 SVGEGT. Here the CDR3 DNA reads TGTGCCAGCCGTCCTTCAGGGAGTGGAAGCTCCTACGAGCAGTACTTC. Translated: CASRPSGSGSSYEQYF.

This clonotype was counted many times. The V call is TRBV6-1, the J call TRBJ2-2; TRBD1 is a possible D gene (7 bases). This CDR3 is built from 13 residues. CDR1 is MNHNS and CDR2 is SASEGT in the germline V gene. Trimming removed 7 bases at V and 4 bases at J, with 10 bases between. Here the CDR3 reads CASKEGATGELFF. The CDR3 DNA is TGTGCCAGCAAGGAGGGGGCCACCGGGGAGCTGTTTTTT.